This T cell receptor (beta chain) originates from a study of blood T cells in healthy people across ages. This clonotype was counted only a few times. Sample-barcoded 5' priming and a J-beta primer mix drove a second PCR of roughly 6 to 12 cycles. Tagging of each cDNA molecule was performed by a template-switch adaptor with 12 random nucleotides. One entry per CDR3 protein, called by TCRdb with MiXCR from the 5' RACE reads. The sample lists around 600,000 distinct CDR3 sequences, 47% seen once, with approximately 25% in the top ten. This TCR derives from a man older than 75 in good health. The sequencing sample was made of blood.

The CDR3, as DNA: TGCAGTGCCCGCCCCGACTATAACTACGAGCAGTACTTC. As protein: CSARPDYNYEQYF. The V call is TRBV20-1, the J call TRBJ2-7; tentative D call: TRBD2 (5 bases). This CDR3 is built from 13 residues. The germline V gene encodes CDR1 DFQATT and CDR2 SNEGSKA (reference sequence). V was pared by 6 bases and J by 3 bases, with 15 bases between.